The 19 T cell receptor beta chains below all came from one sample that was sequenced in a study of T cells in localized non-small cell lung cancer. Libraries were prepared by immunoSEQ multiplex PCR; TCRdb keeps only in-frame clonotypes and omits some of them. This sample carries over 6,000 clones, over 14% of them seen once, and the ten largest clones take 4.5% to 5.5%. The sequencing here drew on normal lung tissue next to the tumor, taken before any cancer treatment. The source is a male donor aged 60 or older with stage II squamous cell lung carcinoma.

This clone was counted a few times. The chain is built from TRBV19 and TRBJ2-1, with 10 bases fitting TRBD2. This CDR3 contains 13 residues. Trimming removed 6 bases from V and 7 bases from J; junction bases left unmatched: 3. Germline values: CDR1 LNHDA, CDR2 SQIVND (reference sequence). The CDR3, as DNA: TGTGCCAGTAGCGAGCGGGAGGGTAATGAGCAGTTCTTC. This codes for CASSEREGNEQFF.

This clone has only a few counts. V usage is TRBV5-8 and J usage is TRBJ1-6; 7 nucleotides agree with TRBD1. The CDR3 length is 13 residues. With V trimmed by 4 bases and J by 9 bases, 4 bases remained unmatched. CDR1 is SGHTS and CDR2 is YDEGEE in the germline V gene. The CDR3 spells CASSTGTVSPLHF. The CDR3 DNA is TGTGCCAGCAGCACGGGGACAGTTTCACCCCTCCACTTT.

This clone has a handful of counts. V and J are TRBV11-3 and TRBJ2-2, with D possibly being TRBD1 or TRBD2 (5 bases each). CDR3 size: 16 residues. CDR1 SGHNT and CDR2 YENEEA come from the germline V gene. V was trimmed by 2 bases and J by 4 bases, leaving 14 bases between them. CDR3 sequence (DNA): TGTGCCAGCAGCTTATTGCTCGGGACGAGCACCGGGGAGCTGTTTTTT. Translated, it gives CASSLLLGTSTGELFF.

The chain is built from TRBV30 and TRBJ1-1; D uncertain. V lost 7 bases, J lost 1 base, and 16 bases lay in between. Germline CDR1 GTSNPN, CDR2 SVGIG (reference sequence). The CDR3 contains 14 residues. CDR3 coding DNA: TGTGCCTTGAGACCGGCCCCCTCGAACACTGAAGCTTTCTTT. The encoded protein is CALRPAPSNTEAFF.

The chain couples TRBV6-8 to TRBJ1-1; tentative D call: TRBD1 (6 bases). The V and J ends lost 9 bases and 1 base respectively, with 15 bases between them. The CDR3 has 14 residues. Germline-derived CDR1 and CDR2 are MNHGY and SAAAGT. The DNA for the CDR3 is TGTGCCAGTTTGCTGGGGGGCGCGAACACTGAAGCTTTCTTT. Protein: CASLLGGANTEAFF.

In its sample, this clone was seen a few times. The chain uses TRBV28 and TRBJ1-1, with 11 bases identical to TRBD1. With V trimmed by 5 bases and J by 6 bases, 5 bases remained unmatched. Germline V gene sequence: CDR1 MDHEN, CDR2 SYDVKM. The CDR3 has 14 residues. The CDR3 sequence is CASSPGQGAAEAFF. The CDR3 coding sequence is TGTGCCAGCAGTCCCGGACAGGGGGCCGCTGAAGCTTTCTTT.

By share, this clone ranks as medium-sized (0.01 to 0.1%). CDR3 region: CASSLGPGQQNEKLFF. CDR3 sequence (DNA): TGTGCCAGCAGCTTGGGTCCGGGACAGCAGAATGAAAAACTGTTTTTT. The chain has TRBV11-3 and TRBJ1-4, with 7 positions matching TRBD1. There are 16 residues in the CDR3. Germline V gene data show CDR1 as SGHNT and CDR2 as YENEEA. V lost 3 bases and J lost 5; bases outside the gene matches: 9. The full variable domain, with the rest looked up from reference TRBV11-3 and TRBJ1-4, is EAGVVQSPRYKIIEKKQPVAFWCNPISGHNTLYWYLQNLGQGPELLIRYENEEAVDDSQLPKDRFSAERLKGVDSTLKIQPAELGDSAVYLCASSLGPGQQNEKLFFGSGTQLSVL.

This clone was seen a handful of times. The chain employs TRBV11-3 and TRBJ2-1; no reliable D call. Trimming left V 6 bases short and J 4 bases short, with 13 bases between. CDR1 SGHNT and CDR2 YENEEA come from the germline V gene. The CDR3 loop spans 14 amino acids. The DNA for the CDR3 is TGTGCCAGCAGATCGGGCCCCGGGTACAATGAGCAGTTCTTC. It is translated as CASRSGPGYNEQFF.

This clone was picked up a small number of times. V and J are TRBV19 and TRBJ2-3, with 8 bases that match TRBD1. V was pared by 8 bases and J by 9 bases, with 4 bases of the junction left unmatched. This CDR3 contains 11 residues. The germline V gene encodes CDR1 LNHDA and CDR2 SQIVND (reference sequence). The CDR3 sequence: CASGQGGTQYF. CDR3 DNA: TGTGCCAGTGGACAGGGTGGGACGCAGTATTTT.

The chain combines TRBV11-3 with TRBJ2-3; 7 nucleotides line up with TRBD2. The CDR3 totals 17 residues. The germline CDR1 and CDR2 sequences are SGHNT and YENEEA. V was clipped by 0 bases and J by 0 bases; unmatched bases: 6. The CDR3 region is CASSLDPRGRSTDTQYF. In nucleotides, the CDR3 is TGTGCCAGCAGCTTAGACCCCCGCGGGAGAAGCACAGATACGCAGTATTTT.

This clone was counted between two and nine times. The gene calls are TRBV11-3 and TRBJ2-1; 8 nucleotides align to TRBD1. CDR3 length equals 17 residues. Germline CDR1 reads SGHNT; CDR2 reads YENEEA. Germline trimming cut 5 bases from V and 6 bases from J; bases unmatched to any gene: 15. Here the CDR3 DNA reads TGTGCCAGCAGCCCATCCGGACAGGGTGTTTCTGGCAATGAGCAGTTCTTC. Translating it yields CASSPSGQGVSGNEQFF.

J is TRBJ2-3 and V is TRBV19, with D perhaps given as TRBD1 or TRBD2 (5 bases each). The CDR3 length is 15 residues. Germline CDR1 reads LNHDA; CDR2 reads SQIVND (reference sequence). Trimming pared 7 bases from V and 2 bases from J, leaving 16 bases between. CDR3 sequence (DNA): TGTGCCAGTAAGGGGTCGAGCGGATCCACAGATACGCAGTATTTT. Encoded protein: CASKGSSGSTDTQYF.

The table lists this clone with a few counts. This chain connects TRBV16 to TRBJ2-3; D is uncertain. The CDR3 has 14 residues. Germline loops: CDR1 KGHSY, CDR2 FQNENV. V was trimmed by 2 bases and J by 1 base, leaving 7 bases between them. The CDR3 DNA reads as TGTGCCAGCAGCCAAGCGCGCGGCACAGATACGCAGTATTTT. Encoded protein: CASSQARGTDTQYF.

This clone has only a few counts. DNA of the CDR3: TGTGCCAGCAGTCCCGGGACAATCACAGATACGCAGTATTTT. It translates to CASSPGTITDTQYF. The rearrangement links TRBV6-8 to TRBJ2-3; possibly TRBD1 for D (6 bases). The V end was cut by 5 bases, the J end by 2 bases, with 11 bases between. CDR1 is MNHGY, CDR2 SAAAGT, per germline. The CDR3 length is 14 residues.

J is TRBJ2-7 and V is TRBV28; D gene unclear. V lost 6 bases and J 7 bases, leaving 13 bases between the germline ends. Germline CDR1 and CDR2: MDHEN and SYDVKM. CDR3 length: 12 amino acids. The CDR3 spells CASRNDLGEQYF. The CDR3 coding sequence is TGTGCCAGCAGGAACGACCTCGGGGAGCAGTACTTC. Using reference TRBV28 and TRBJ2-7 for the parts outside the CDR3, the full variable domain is DVKVTQSSRYLVKRTGEKVFLECVQDMDHENMFWYRQDPGLGLRLIYFSYDVKMKEKGDIPEGYSVSREKKERFSLILESASTNQTSMYLCASRNDLGEQYFGPGTRLTVT.

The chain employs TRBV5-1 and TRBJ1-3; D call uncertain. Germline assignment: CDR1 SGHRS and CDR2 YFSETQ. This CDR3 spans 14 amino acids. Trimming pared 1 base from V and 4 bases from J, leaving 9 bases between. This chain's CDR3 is CASSLTTNGNTIYF. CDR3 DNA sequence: TGCGCCAGCAGCTTGACAACGAACGGAAACACCATATATTTT.

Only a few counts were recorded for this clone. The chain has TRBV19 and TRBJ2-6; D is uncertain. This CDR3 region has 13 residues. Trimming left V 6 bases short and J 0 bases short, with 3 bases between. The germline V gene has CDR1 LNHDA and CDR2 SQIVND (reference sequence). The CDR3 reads CASRTSGANVLTF. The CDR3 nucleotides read TGTGCCAGTAGGACCTCTGGGGCCAACGTCCTGACTTTC.

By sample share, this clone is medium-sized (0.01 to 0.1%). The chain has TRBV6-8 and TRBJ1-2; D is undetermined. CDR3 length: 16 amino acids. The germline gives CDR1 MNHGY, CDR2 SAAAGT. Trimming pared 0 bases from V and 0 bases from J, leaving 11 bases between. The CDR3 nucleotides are TGTGCCAGCAGTTACTCGAAGGTGTCGGCTAACTATGGCTACACCTTC. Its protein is CASSYSKVSANYGYTF.

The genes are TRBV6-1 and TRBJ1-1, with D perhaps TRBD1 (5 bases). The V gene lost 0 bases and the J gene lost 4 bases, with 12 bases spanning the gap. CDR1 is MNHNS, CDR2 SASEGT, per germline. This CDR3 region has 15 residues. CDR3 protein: CASSEAGGGATEAFF. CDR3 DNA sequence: TGTGCCAGCAGTGAAGCTGGGGGAGGGGCCACTGAAGCTTTCTTT.